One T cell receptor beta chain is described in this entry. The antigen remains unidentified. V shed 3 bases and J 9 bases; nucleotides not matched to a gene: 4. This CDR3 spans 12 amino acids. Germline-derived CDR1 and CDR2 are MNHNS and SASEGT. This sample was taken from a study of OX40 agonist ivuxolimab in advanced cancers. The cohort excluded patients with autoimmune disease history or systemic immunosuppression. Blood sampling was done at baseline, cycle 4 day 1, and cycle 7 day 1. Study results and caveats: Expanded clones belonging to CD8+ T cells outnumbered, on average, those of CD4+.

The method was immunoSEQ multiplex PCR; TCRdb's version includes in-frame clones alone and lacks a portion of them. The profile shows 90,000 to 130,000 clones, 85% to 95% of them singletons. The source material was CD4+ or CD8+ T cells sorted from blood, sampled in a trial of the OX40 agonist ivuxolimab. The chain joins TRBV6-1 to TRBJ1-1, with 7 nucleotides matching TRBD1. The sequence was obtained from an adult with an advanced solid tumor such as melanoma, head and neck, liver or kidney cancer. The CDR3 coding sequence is TGTGCCAGCAGTGAGAAGGACAGGCAAGCTTTCTTT. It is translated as CASSEKDRQAFF.